The 2 T cell receptor beta chains below all came from one sample that was sequenced in a study of cytomegalovirus exposure and HLA in healthy donors. Use of 60 Vbeta and 13 Jbeta primers characterized the PCR. Produced via immunoSEQ multiplex PCR; TCRdb's table is partial and in-frame only. This repertoire includes approximately 72,000 clones. Material for sequencing was PBMCs. Every receptor here comes from a woman in her forties in good health and CMV-seropositive.

The J gene is TRBJ1-1, the V gene TRBV19, with D hard to call. The V end was cut by 5 bases, the J end by 4 bases, with 11 bases between. CDR3 length: 13 amino acids. Germline V gene lookup returns CDR1 LNHDA and CDR2 SQIVND (reference sequence). As DNA, the CDR3 is TGTGCCAGTAGTGTTGGACGGGGCACTGAAGCTTTCTTT. Its protein is CASSVGRGTEAFF. The variable domain in full, with the rest retrieved from reference TRBV19 and TRBJ1-1, is DGGITQSPKYLFRKEGQNVTLSCEQNLNHDAMYWYRQDPGQGLRLIYYSQIVNDFQKGDIAEGYSVSREKKESFPLTVTSAQKNPTAFYLCASSVGRGTEAFFGQGTRLTVV.

The chain has TRBV10-3 and TRBJ2-2; 14 bases are a match to TRBD2. Germline V gene data show CDR1 as ENHRY and CDR2 as SYGVKD. CDR3 length: 17 residues. Trimming cost V 10 bases and J 3 bases; bases outside gene matches: 10. The CDR3 DNA sequence: TGTGCCAGAGACAAGAGGGGACTAGCGGGAGACACCGGGGAGCTGTTTTTT. This sequence encodes CARDKRGLAGDTGELFF.